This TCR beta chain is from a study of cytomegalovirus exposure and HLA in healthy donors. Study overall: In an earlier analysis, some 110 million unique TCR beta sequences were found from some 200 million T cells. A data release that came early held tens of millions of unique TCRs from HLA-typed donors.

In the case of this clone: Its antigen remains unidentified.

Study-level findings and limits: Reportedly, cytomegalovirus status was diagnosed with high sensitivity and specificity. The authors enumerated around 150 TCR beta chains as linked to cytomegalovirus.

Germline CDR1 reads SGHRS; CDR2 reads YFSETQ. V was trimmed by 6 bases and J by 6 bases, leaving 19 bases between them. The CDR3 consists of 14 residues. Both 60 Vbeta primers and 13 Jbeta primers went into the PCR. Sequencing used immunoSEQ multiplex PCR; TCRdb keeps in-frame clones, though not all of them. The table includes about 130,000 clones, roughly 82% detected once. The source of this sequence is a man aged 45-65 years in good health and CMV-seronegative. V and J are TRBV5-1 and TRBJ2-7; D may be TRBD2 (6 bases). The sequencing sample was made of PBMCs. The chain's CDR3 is CASTDGGGNLEQYF. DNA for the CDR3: TGCGCCAGCACTGACGGGGGAGGAAATCTCGAGCAGTACTTC.